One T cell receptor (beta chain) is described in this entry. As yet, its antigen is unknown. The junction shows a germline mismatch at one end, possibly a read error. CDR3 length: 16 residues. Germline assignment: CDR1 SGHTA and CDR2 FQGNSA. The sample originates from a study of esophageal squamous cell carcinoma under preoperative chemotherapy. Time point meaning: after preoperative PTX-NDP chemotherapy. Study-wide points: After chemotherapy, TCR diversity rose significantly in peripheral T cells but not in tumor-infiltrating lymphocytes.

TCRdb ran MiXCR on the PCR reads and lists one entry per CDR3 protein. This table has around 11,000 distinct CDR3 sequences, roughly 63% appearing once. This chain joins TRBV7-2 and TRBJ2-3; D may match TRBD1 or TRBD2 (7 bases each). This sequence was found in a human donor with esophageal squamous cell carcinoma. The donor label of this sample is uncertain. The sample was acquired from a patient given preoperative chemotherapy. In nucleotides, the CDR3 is TGTGCCAGCGGGGCGCAGGGGGGGAGTGACCCAGAGACGCAGTATTTC. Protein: CASGAQGGSDPETQYF.